This T cell receptor (beta chain) was sequenced during a study of blood T cells in healthy people across ages. Findings and limits, study-wide: Aged donors had fewer naive CD4+ cells and lower diversity than long-lived donors. Roughly linear declines in TCR beta diversity per million T cells occurred with age.

Healthy Caucasian individuals from Russia aged about 6 to 90 were enrolled as donors. Using a J-beta primer mix together with a sample-barcoded 5' primer, a second PCR was run for roughly 7 to 11 cycles. TCRdb reanalysed the 5' RACE reads using MiXCR and keeps one entry per CDR3 protein. The repertoire holds hundreds of thousands of distinct CDR3 sequences, with less than 40% as singletons. This clonotype came up many times. Its antigen is not identified. Germline CDR1 DFQATT, CDR2 SNEGSKA (reference sequence). The V gene lost 5 bases and the J gene lost 1 base, with 14 bases spanning the gap. The CDR3 runs 14 residues.

The clonotype comes from a woman over 75 in good health. The sample consisted of blood. The chain uses TRBV20-1 and TRBJ1-1; D unresolved. The CDR3 is CSADRLPGNTEAFF. The CDR3 DNA reads TGCAGTGCTGACCGGTTACCGGGGAACACTGAAGCTTTCTTT.